This T cell receptor (beta chain) was retrieved from a study of T cells in localized non-small cell lung cancer. The assay was immunoSEQ multiplex PCR, and TCRdb's table has in-frame clones only and misses some. The repertoire holds 40,000 to 65,000 clones, with approximately 86% as singletons. Germline V gene lookup returns CDR1 SGHRS and CDR2 YFSETQ. The V and J ends lost 2 bases and 0 bases, in that order; junction bases with no gene match: 4. This CDR3 has 15 residues. This rearrangement joins TRBV5-1 to TRBJ1-1; 7 bases are shared with TRBD1. The clonotype comes from a female donor with stage II lung adenocarcinoma. Sequencing used PBMCs, obtained before any cancer treatment. CDR3 protein: CASSLRGQMNTEAFF. The CDR3 region has the DNA TGCGCCAGCAGCTTAAGGGGACAGATGAACACTGAAGCTTTCTTT.